The following is a T cell receptor beta chain sequence with its context. Its antigen is still unknown. Measured with immunoSEQ multiplex PCR; TCRdb has only the in-frame clones, and not every one. The sample includes around 250,000 clones, about 90% of them seen just once. Germline V gene lookup returns CDR1 SGDLS and CDR2 YYNGEE. V was cut by 2 bases and J by 2 bases, with 11 bases left in between. CDR3 size: 14 residues. This entry comes from a study of cytomegalovirus exposure and HLA in healthy donors. General study results and limits: The study listed under 200 cytomegalovirus-associated TCR beta chains.

The sample was PBMCs. The TCR was taken from a woman aged 25-40 years in good health and CMV-seronegative. This chain uses TRBV9 with TRBJ2-7; D uncertain. In nucleotides, the CDR3 is TGTGCCAGCAGCGTGGCAGGAGCCCCCTACGAGCAGTACTTC. It is translated as CASSVAGAPYEQYF.